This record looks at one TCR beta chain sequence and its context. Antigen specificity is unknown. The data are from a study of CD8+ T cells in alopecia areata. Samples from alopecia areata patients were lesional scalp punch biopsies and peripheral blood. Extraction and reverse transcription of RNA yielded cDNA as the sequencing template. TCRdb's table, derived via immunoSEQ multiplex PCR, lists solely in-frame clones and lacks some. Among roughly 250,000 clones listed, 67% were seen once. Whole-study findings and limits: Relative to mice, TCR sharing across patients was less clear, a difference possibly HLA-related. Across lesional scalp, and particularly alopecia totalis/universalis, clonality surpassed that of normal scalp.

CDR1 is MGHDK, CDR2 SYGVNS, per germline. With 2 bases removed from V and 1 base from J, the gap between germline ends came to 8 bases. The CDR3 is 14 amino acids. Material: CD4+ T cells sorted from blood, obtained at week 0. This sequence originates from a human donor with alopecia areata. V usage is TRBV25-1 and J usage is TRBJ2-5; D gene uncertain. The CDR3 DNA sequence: TGTGCCAGCAGTGAAGCCCGGGTCCAAGAGACCCAGTACTTC. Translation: CASSEARVQETQYF.